Presented here are 25 T cell receptor beta chains from one specimen sequenced in a study of T cell responses to AZD1222 COVID-19 vaccine. Here immunoSEQ multiplex PCR was the method, and the copy in TCRdb shows in-frame clones only, minus some. The table includes 90,000 to 150,000 clones, roughly 86% detected once. The source was peripheral blood, collected 28 days after the second AZD1222 dose. Receptors originate from an adult who received the AZD1222 COVID-19 vaccine.

Written as DNA, the CDR3 is TGTGCCAGCAGTTTATCTAGCGGCTCCTATAATTCACCCCTCCACTTT. Translating gives CASSLSSGSYNSPLHF. The rearrangement uses TRBV27 and TRBJ1-6; D gene ambiguous. The germline V gene has CDR1 MNHEY and CDR2 SMNVEV (reference sequence). The V gene lost 0 bases and the J gene lost 0 bases, with 6 bases spanning the gap. The CDR3 is made up of 16 amino acids.

The V call is TRBV5-1, the J call TRBJ2-7, with no clear D. In germline, CDR1 is SGHRS, CDR2 YFSETQ. There are 13 residues in the CDR3. Trimming cost V 2 bases and J 4 bases, with 10 bases left between them. CDR3 DNA sequence: TGCGCCAGCAGCTTTGAACAGCCTTACGAGCAGTACTTC. Translated: CASSFEQPYEQYF.

The V and J genes are TRBV9 and TRBJ1-1, with D perhaps TRBD1 (6 bases). The germline gives CDR1 SGDLS, CDR2 YYNGEE. This CDR3 is 14 amino acids long. V lost 3 bases and J 6 bases, leaving 15 bases between the germline ends. For the CDR3, the DNA is TGTGCCAGCAGCGAAAGGGGTGGGGGCCCTGAAGCTTTCTTT. Translated, it gives CASSERGGGPEAFF.

The chain combines TRBV30 with TRBJ1-1; D is uncertain. The CDR3 is made up of 13 amino acids. Trimming took off 2 bases at V and 0 bases at J, with 7 bases between the two ends. Germline values: CDR1 GTSNPN, CDR2 SVGIG (reference sequence). The CDR3 region is CAWSSQMNTEAFF. The CDR3 bases are TGTGCCTGGAGTAGCCAAATGAACACTGAAGCTTTCTTT. The full variable domain, completed using reference TRBV30 and TRBJ1-1, is SQTIHQWPATLVQPVGSPLSLECTVEGTSNPNLYWYRQAAGRGLQLLFYSVGIGQISSEVPQNLSASRPQDRQFILSSKKLLLSDSGFYLCAWSSQMNTEAFFGQGTRLTVV.

The chain combines TRBV29-1 with TRBJ2-7, with D possibly called TRBD1 or TRBD2 (6 bases each). Germline V gene lookup returns CDR1 SQVTM and CDR2 ANQGSEA. The CDR3 extends over 14 amino acids. V was cut by 3 bases and J by 4 bases, with 16 bases left in between. The CDR3 loop reads CSVEAGGGFYEQYF. The CDR3 DNA reads TGCAGCGTTGAGGCAGGAGGGGGGTTTTACGAGCAGTACTTC.

The chain couples TRBV7-2 to TRBJ1-2, with 12 bases identical to TRBD1. V lost 2 bases to trimming and J lost 4 bases; unmatched junction nucleotides: 8. CDR1 is SGHTA and CDR2 is FQGNSA in the germline V gene. This CDR3 has 17 amino acids. The CDR3 here is CASSLSGTGGRGYGYTF. The DNA for the CDR3 is TGTGCCAGCAGCTTATCCGGGACAGGGGGCCGAGGCTATGGCTACACCTTC.

This clone was detected once. The V call is TRBV2, the J call TRBJ2-1; TRBD1 matches at 8 bases. This CDR3 has 16 residues. After removal of 5 bases from V and 7 bases from J, the junction contained 13 bases not matched to a gene. In germline, CDR1 is SNHLY, CDR2 FYNNEI. The CDR3 loop is CASSPLGQGARNEQFF. The DNA for the CDR3 is TGTGCCAGCAGTCCCCTGGGGCAGGGGGCAAGGAATGAGCAGTTCTTC.

The rearrangement links TRBV19 to TRBJ1-2, with 9 bases identical to TRBD1. The CDR3 covers 15 residues. Trimming took 6 bases from V and 4 from J; bases not matched to a gene: 9. Germline V CDR1 and CDR2: LNHDA, SQIVND (reference sequence). In DNA form, the CDR3 reads TGTGCCAGTAGACCCCTTCGACAGGGGGTCTATGGCTACACCTTC. It specifies CASRPLRQGVYGYTF.

This chain uses TRBV28 with TRBJ2-3, with a tentative D call TRBD1 (5 bases). CDR1 is MDHEN, CDR2 SYDVKM, per germline. The CDR3 is made up of 18 amino acids. Between the trimmed V and J ends, which lost 2 bases and 2 bases, there was a span of 20 bases. CDR3 bases: TGTGCCAGCAGTTTAGCTTTCGGGTCCCAGGGTGCCACAGATACGCAGTATTTT. This codes for CASSLAFGSQGATDTQYF.

The J gene is TRBJ2-7, the V gene TRBV3-1 (or the pseudogene TRBV3-2), with D possibly called TRBD1 or TRBD2 (5 bases each). This CDR3 spans 11 amino acids. Germline CDR1 and CDR2: LGHDT and YNNKEL (reference sequence). With 3 bases removed from V and 6 bases from J, the gap between germline ends came to 6 bases. CDR3 protein: CASSQGVEQYF. The CDR3 DNA reads as TGTGCCAGCAGCCAGGGGGTCGAGCAGTACTTC.

V usage is TRBV18 and J usage is TRBJ2-7, with TRBD2 as a possible D gene (7 bases). V was cut by 5 bases and J by 3 bases, with 20 bases left in between. The CDR3 runs to 16 residues. CDR1 and CDR2 from the germline V gene are KGHSH and LQKENI. The CDR3 DNA reads TGTGCCAGCTCAGCCCGAGGCGGGGGCTCTCTCTACGAGCAGTACTTC. Translation gives CASSARGGGSLYEQYF.

In its sample, this clone was seen once. V gene TRBV11-3 combines with J gene TRBJ2-2; 8 bases are a match to TRBD2. V shed 5 bases and J 6 bases; nucleotides not matched to a gene: 14. CDR3 length: 17 residues. Germline values: CDR1 SGHNT, CDR2 YENEEA. CDR3 DNA: TGTGCCAGCAGCCCAGGACAGACTAGCGTTTCCGCCGGGGAGCTGTTTTTT. Encoded protein: CASSPGQTSVSAGELFF. Full variable domain (outside the CDR3, taken from reference TRBV11-3 and TRBJ2-2): EAGVVQSPRYKIIEKKQPVAFWCNPISGHNTLYWYLQNLGQGPELLIRYENEEAVDDSQLPKDRFSAERLKGVDSTLKIQPAELGDSAVYLCASSPGQTSVSAGELFFGEGSRLTVL.

V and J are TRBV11-2 and TRBJ2-7; the match to TRBD2 covers 11 bases. Germline trimming cut 5 bases from V and 4 bases from J; bases unmatched to any gene: 4. Germline loops: CDR1 SGHAT, CDR2 FQNNGV. The CDR3 totals 14 residues. The CDR3 DNA is TGTGCCAGCAGCATAGGGACTAGCGGATACGAGCAGTACTTC. It encodes CASSIGTSGYEQYF.

J is TRBJ1-4 and V is TRBV6-5; weak D call: TRBD1 (6 bases). The V gene lost 7 bases and the J gene lost 2 bases, with 14 bases spanning the gap. The germline V gene has CDR1 MNHEY and CDR2 SVGAGI. The CDR3 consists of 15 residues. CDR3 DNA: TGTGCCAGCATGAAGATACAGGGTACTAATGAAAAACTGTTTTTT. It encodes CASMKIQGTNEKLFF.

The genes are TRBV30 and TRBJ2-1; D is perhaps TRBD2 (7 bases). CDR1 and CDR2 from the germline V gene are GTSNPN and SVGIG (reference sequence). The CDR3 runs to 14 residues. V gave up 5 bases and J gave up 8 bases, with 19 bases separating them. Here the CDR3 reads CAWSRGVSGDEQFF. The CDR3 nucleotides are TGTGCCTGGTCCCGGGGGGTCTCAGGGGATGAGCAGTTCTTC. The complete variable domain, with remaining parts taken from reference TRBV30 and TRBJ2-1, reads SQTIHQWPATLVQPVGSPLSLECTVEGTSNPNLYWYRQAAGRGLQLLFYSVGIGQISSEVPQNLSASRPQDRQFILSSKKLLLSDSGFYLCAWSRGVSGDEQFFGPGTRLTVL.

This chain links TRBV7-9 with TRBJ1-2, with 8 bases identical to TRBD1. The CDR3 is 14 amino acids. Germline CDR1 and CDR2: SEHNR and FQNEAQ (reference sequence). Trimming cost V 5 bases and J 2 bases; bases outside gene matches: 4. Written as DNA, the CDR3 is TGTGCCAGCAGCCGGGACAGGCAAAACTATGGCTACACCTTC. This encodes CASSRDRQNYGYTF. Filled out from reference TRBV7-9 and TRBJ1-2, the complete variable domain reads DTGVSQNPRHKITKRGQNVTFRCDPISEHNRLYWYRQTLGQGPEFLTYFQNEAQLEKSRLLSDRFSAERPKGSFSTLEIQRTEQGDSAMYLCASSRDRQNYGYTFGSGTRLTVV.

This clone came up a few times. The chain joins TRBV11-3 to TRBJ2-3; D may correspond to TRBD1 or TRBD2 (5 bases each). This CDR3 region has 14 residues. The V end was cut by 3 bases, the J end by 5 bases, with 12 bases between. Germline CDR1 and CDR2: SGHNT and YENEEA. The CDR3 sequence: CASSFGGFEDTQYF. The CDR3 DNA reads TGTGCCAGCAGCTTTGGGGGTTTTGAAGATACGCAGTATTTT.

The CDR3 spells CASSLGDGYGYTF. The CDR3 nucleotides are TGTGCCAGCAGCTTGGGGGACGGCTATGGCTACACCTTC. The V gene is TRBV5-6, the J gene TRBJ1-2; TRBD1 is a possible D gene (5 bases). With 0 bases removed from V and 4 bases from J, the gap between germline ends came to 7 bases. CDR1 and CDR2 from the germline V gene are SGHDT and YYEEEE. The CDR3 consists of 13 residues.

The chain is built from TRBV4-1 and TRBJ2-3; the match to TRBD2 covers 8 bases. Germline lookup yields CDR1 MGHRA and CDR2 YSYEKL. V shed 0 bases and J 3 bases; nucleotides not matched to a gene: 8. CDR3 length: 17 amino acids. The chain's CDR3 is CASSQDTASGFTDTQYF. The CDR3 coding sequence is TGCGCCAGCAGCCAAGATACGGCTAGCGGGTTTACAGATACGCAGTATTTT.

This clone was seen a few times. The chain uses TRBV25-1 and TRBJ1-2, with D unclear. The V and J ends lost 6 bases and 4 bases respectively, with 12 bases between them. CDR3 length: 13 amino acids. From germline, CDR1 is MGHDK and CDR2 SYGVNS. The CDR3, as DNA: TGTGCCAGCAGGGGTAATGGAGCCTATGGCTACACCTTC. It yields the protein CASRGNGAYGYTF.

The chain links TRBV19 to TRBJ2-5; perhaps TRBD2 as D (6 bases). The V end lost 8 bases, the J end lost 5 bases, and 15 bases lay between the germline ends. Germline lookup yields CDR1 LNHDA and CDR2 SQIVND (reference sequence). CDR3 size: 13 residues. For the CDR3, the DNA is TGTGCCAGTTCGTTGGGTCGGGGGGAGACCCAGTACTTC. This gives the protein CASSLGRGETQYF.

The V gene is TRBV15, the J gene TRBJ1-4, with D maybe TRBD1 (6 bases). The CDR3 covers 15 residues. Germline values: CDR1 LNHNV, CDR2 YYDKDF (reference sequence). Trimming shortened V by 4 bases and J by 2 bases, and 11 bases separated the two germline ends. The CDR3 loop is CATSIPQGTNEKLFF. CDR3 coding DNA: TGTGCCACCAGCATCCCCCAGGGGACTAATGAAAAACTGTTTTTT.

V is TRBV28 and J is TRBJ1-2; 8 bases are shared with TRBD1. From germline, CDR1 is MDHEN and CDR2 SYDVKM. The CDR3 has 14 amino acids. Unmatched junction bases numbered 5, after V lost 6 bases and J lost 2 bases. The CDR3 is CASRVAGGNYGYTF. In DNA form, the CDR3 reads TGTGCCAGCAGGGTGGCAGGGGGCAACTATGGCTACACCTTC.

The rearrangement joins TRBV19 to TRBJ2-2; 7 bases align to TRBD1. There are 16 residues in the CDR3. J lost 1 base, V lost 3 bases, and 5 bases had no gene match. Germline V CDR1 and CDR2: LNHDA, SQIVND (reference sequence). CDR3 DNA: TGTGCCAGTAGTATCGCCGGGACAGTGAACACCGGGGAGCTGTTTTTT. Residues: CASSIAGTVNTGELFF.

This chain links TRBV5-1 with TRBJ1-3; D possibly corresponds to TRBD1 (5 bases). The germline V gene encodes CDR1 SGHRS and CDR2 YFSETQ. CDR3 length: 16 amino acids. V lost 0 bases, J lost 0 bases, and 10 bases lay in between. The CDR3 DNA is TGCGCCAGCAGCTTGGGCCGTGGGGGCTCTGGAAACACCATATATTTT. Residues: CASSLGRGGSGNTIYF.